This T cell receptor beta chain was captured by sequencing in a study of neurological immune-mediated disorders. This CDR3 region has 13 residues. The germline V gene has CDR1 SQVTM and CDR2 ANQGSEA. Trimming stripped 2 bases from V and 4 bases from J, with 11 bases between. Time point in this sample: longitudinal time-point 3. This clonotype was observed a handful of times. Each CDR3 protein is one row after TCRdb ran MiXCR on the 5' RACE reads. The profile covers roughly 45,000 distinct CDR3 sequences, with around an eighth appearing a single time and about 10% taken by the ten largest. The chain is built from TRBV29-1 and TRBJ2-5; perhaps TRBD1 as D (6 bases). The sequence was obtained from a man in his thirties or forties in good health. Sequencing was carried out using PBMCs. CDR3 sequence: CSVEQGSRETQYF. DNA of the CDR3: TGCAGCGTTGAACAGGGGTCCAGAGAGACCCAGTACTTC.